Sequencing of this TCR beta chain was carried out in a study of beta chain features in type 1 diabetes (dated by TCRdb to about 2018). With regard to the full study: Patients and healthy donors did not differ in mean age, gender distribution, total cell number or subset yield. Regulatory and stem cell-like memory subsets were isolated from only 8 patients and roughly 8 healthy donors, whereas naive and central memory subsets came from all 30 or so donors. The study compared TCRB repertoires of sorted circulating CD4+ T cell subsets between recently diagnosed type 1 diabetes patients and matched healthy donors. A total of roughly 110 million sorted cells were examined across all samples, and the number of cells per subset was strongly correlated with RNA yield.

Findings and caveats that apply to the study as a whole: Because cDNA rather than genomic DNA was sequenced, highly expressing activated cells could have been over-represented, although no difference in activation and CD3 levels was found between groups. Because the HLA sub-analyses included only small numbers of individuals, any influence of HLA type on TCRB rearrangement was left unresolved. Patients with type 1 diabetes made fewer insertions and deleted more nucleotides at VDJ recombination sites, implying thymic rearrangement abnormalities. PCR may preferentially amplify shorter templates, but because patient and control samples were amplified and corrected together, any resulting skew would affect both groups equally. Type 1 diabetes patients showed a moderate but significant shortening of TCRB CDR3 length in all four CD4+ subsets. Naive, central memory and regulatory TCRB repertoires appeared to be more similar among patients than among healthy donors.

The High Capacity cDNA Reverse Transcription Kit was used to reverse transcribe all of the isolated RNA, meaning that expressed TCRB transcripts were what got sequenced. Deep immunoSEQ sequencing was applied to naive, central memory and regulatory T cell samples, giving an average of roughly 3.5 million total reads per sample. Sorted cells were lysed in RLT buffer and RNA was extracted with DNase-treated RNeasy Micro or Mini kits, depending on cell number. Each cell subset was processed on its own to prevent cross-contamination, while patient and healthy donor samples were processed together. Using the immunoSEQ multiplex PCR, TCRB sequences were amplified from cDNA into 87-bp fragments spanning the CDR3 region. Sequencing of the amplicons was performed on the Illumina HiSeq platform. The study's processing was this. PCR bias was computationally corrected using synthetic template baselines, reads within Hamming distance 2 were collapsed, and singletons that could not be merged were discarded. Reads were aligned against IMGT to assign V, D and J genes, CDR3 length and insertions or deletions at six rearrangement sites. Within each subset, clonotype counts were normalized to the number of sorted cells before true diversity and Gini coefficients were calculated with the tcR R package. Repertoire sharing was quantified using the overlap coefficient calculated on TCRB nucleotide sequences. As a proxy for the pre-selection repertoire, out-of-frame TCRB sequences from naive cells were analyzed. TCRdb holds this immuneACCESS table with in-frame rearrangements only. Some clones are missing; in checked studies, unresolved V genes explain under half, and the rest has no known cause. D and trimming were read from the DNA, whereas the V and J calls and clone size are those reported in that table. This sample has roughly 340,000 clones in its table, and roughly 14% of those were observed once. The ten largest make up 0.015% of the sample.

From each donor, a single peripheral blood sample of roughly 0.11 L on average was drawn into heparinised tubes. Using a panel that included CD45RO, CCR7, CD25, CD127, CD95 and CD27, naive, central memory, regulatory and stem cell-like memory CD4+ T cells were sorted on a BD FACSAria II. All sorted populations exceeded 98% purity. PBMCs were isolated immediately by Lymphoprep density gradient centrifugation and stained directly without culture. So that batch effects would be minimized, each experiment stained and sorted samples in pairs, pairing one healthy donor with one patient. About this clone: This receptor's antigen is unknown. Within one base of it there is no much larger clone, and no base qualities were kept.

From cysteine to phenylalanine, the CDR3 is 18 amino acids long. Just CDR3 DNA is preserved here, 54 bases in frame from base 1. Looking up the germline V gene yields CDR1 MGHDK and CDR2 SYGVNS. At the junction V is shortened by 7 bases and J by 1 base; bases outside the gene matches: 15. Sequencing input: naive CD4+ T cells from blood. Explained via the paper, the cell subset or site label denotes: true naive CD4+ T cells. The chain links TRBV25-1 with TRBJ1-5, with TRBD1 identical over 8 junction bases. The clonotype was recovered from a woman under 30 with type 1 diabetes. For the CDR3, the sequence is CASTTLRAGGLSNQPQHF. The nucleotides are TGTGCCAGCACCACGCTCCGGGCAGGGGGCCTGAGCAATCAGCCCCAGCATTTT.